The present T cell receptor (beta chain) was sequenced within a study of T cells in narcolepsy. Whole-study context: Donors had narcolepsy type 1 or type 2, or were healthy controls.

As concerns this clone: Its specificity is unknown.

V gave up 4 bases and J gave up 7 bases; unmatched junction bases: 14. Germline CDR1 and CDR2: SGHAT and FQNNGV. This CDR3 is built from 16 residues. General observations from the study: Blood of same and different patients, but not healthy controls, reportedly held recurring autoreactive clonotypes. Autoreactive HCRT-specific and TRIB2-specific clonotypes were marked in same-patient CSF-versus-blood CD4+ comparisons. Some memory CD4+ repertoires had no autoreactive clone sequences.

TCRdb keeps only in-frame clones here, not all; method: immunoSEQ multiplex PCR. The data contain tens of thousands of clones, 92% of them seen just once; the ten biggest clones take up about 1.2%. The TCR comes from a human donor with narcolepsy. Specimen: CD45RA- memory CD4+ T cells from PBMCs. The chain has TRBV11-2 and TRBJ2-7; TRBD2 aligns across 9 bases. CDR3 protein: CASSSPRRREGWEQYF. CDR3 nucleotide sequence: TGTGCCAGCAGCTCCCCTAGGAGGCGGGAGGGCTGGGAGCAGTACTTC.